Listed below are T cell receptor beta chains from one sample, sequenced in a study of cytomegalovirus exposure and HLA in healthy donors. TCRdb keeps only in-frame clones here, not all; method: immunoSEQ multiplex PCR. The sample carries about 200,000 clones, over 70% recorded once. The sequencing sample was made of PBMCs. These receptors all come from a man aged 30 to 45 in good health and CMV-seronegative. Both conserved end residues are part of each CDR3. The D gene is left open where the match is weak. Size is stated for part of the rows, as once, few or many counts, or as a class when the clone is expanded.

abundance	d_gene	j_gene	v_gene	CDR3nt	CDR3aa
NA	TRBD1	TRBJ1-1	TRBV6-6	TGTGCCAGCAGTTCCCAGGGGGGCACTGAAGCTTTCTTT	CASSSQGGTEAFF
once	NA	TRBJ2-3	TRBV27	TGTGCCAGCAGTTTACTGGTCGGTTCTAGCACAGATACGCAGTATTTT	CASSLLVGSSTDTQYF
NA	NA	TRBJ1-2	TRBV11-2	TGTGCCAGCACCTCCCGAGGTCTAAGCGGCTACACCTTC	CASTSRGLSGYTF
once	NA	TRBJ1-2	TRBV29-1	TGCAGCGTTGTGGCGGATCTGGATGGCTACACCTTC	CSVVADLDGYTF
NA	NA	TRBJ1-1	TRBV18	TGTGCCAGCTCACCCCGGCGGGACTCTACTGAAGCTTTCTTT	CASSPRRDSTEAFF
NA	TRBD1	TRBJ2-5	TRBV5-1	TGCGCCAGCAGCTTGGCCGACAGGGGGCGCCGGGAGACCCAGTACTTC	CASSLADRGRRETQYF
NA	TRBD1	TRBJ2-7	TRBV18	TGTGCCAGCTCACCTAGACAGGGCCCCTACGAGCAGTACTTC	CASSPRQGPYEQYF
NA	TRBD1	TRBJ2-3	TRBV6-4	TGTGCCAGCAGCCCGGGACAGGGGGCCACAGATACGCAGTATTTT	CASSPGQGATDTQYF
NA	NA	TRBJ2-2	TRBV6-4	TGTGCCAGCCGGCGCTCCCTAACAGGGTCAACCGGGGAGCTGTTTTTT	CASRRSLTGSTGELFF
NA	NA	TRBJ2-7	TRBV27	TGTGCCAGCAGTTTACTGGGGGACTCCTACGAGCAGTACTTC	CASSLLGDSYEQYF
NA	TRBD2	TRBJ2-1	TRBV7-9	TGTTCCAGCAGTTCTAGCCCCGGGACTAGCGGGGGGGCGGTCAATGAGCAGTTCTTC	CSSSSSPGTSGGAVNEQFF
NA	TRBD2	TRBJ2-1	TRBV30	TGTGCCTGGTCGGGACTAGCGGCTCCTCAGTTCTTC	CAWSGLAAPQFF
NA	NA	TRBJ2-3	TRBV4-1	TGCGCCAGCAGCCAAGATCTCACTTCGGGATCCATCACAGATACGCAGTATTTT	CASSQDLTSGSITDTQYF
NA	TRBD1	TRBJ2-3	TRBV10-2	TGCGCCAGTATGGGACAGAACAGGGGGGGCACAGATACGCAGTATTTT	CASMGQNRGGTDTQYF
once	NA	TRBJ1-4	TRBV2	TGTGCCAGCAGAGCGGACAGTGGGAATGAAAAACTGTTTTTT	CASRADSGNEKLFF
NA	NA	TRBJ2-1	TRBV7-9	TGTGCCAGCAGCTTACTTTCGAGCTCCTACAATGAGCAGTTCTTC	CASSLLSSSYNEQFF
NA	TRBD1	TRBJ1-2	TRBV6-1	TGTGCCAGCAGTGGGCCGGGACAGGGGCACTATGGCTACACCTTC	CASSGPGQGHYGYTF
NA	TRBD2	TRBJ2-7	TRBV4-2	TGTGCCAGCAGCTCAACTAGCGGAACATACTACGAGCAGTACTTC	CASSSTSGTYYEQYF
NA	NA	TRBJ1-2	TRBV27	TGTGCCAGCTCGGGGTCTCCTAACTATGGCTACACCTTC	CASSGSPNYGYTF
NA	TRBD1	TRBJ1-1	TRBV11-2	TGTGCCAGCAGCCCGGGACAGCCAGTAGGAGGGGAAGCTTTCTTT	CASSPGQPVGGEAFF
NA	TRBD2	TRBJ2-7	TRBV19	TGTGCCAGTAGTATAGATCTGGATAGCGGGGGGGCGTACGAGCAGTACTTC	CASSIDLDSGGAYEQYF
NA	NA	TRBJ1-5	TRBV7-2	TGTGCCAGCAGCCCAGGGCGTGCGTGGCCCCAGCATTTT	CASSPGRAWPQHF
NA	NA	TRBJ1-1	TRBV5-4	TGTGCCAGCAGCTCCGAACAGGGACACACTGAAGCTTTCTTT	CASSSEQGHTEAFF
few	TRBD1	TRBJ2-5	TRBV5-1	TGCGCCAGCAGCTTGAGTCAGGGGGCTAGGGCCCAGTACTTC	CASSLSQGARAQYF
NA	TRBD1	TRBJ1-1	TRBV6-1	TGTGCCAGCATTCGGACAGGGAGAACTGAAGCTTTCTTT	CASIRTGRTEAFF
NA	NA	TRBJ2-4	TRBV10-3	TGTGCCATCAGTGAGTCGTATCAGGGGAGCATTCAGTACTTC	CAISESYQGSIQYF
once	TRBD1	TRBJ2-5	TRBV15	TGTGCCACCAGCAGAGCCGGCAGGGGGCACGAGGAGACCCAGTACTTC	CATSRAGRGHEETQYF
NA	TRBD1	TRBJ1-4	TRBV20-1	TGCAGTGCTGGCAGGGGGTCGTCACTGTTTTTT	CSAGRGSSLFF
once	TRBD1	TRBJ2-7	TRBV19	TGTGCCAGCCGGGACAGGGCCTACGAGCAGTACTTC	CASRDRAYEQYF
NA	TRBD2	TRBJ2-7	TRBV4-1	TGCGCCAGCAGCCGCGTGGCGGGAGGGATTTTAGACGAGCAGTACTTC	CASSRVAGGILDEQYF
NA	NA	TRBJ1-4	TRBV6-1	TGTGCCAGCAGTGAAGATGTCTGGGCTTTCGGTGAACTGTTTTTT	CASSEDVWAFGELFF
NA	NA	TRBJ2-2	TRBV7-6	TGTGCCAGCAGCTCCCCAGGGTGGCTAAGAGCCGGGGAGCTGTTTTTT	CASSSPGWLRAGELFF
NA	TRBD1	TRBJ2-5	TRBV12-5	TGTGCTAGTGGTTTGGGGGACAGGGGTCAAGAGACCCAGTACTTC	CASGLGDRGQETQYF
NA	NA	TRBJ2-7	TRBV1	TGCACCAGCAGACCCCCTTCTAGGCGGGGCCCCCACGAGCAGTACTTC	CTSRPPSRRGPHEQYF
few	NA	TRBJ1-1	TRBV4-1	TGCGCCAGCAGCCAAGATGTCCTAGACACTGAAGCTTTCTTT	CASSQDVLDTEAFF
NA	NA	TRBJ2-1	TRBV14	TGTGCCAGCAGCCCAATAGGGGGTACCTACAATGAGCAGTTCTTC	CASSPIGGTYNEQFF
once	NA	TRBJ1-2	TRBV7-2	TGTGCCAGCAGCTCCGCCTCGACAGAAACCTATGGCTACACCTTC	CASSSASTETYGYTF
NA	NA	TRBJ2-3	TRBV6-5	TGTGCCAGCAGTTACGACAGGTCAAGGGATACGCAGTATTTT	CASSYDRSRDTQYF
NA	TRBD2	TRBJ2-3	TRBV7-2	TGTGCCAGCAGGAGAGCGGGGGGGCCAGCAGATACGCAGTATTTT	CASRRAGGPADTQYF
NA	NA	TRBJ1-6	TRBV27	TGTGCCAGCAGAGGGGGGGACTCCTATAATTCACCCCTCCACTTT	CASRGGDSYNSPLHF
NA	TRBD1	TRBJ2-7	TRBV28	TGTGCCAGCAACAAGCTTGGGACAGGGGGAACCTACGAGCAGTACTTC	CASNKLGTGGTYEQYF
NA	NA	TRBJ2-6	TRBV6-1	TGTGCCAGCAGTGAAATACCGAACAGGGTGGCTGGGGCCAACGTCCTGACTTTC	CASSEIPNRVAGANVLTF
once	NA	TRBJ1-1	TRBV6-5	TGTGCCAGCAGTTACTCTTCCTTGAACACTGAAGCTTTCTTT	CASSYSSLNTEAFF
once	NA	TRBJ1-5	TRBV11-2	TGTGCCAGCAGCTTTGGGGGCAGCAATCAGCCCCAGCATTTT	CASSFGGSNQPQHF
NA	TRBD1	TRBJ2-5	TRBV4-1	TGCGCCAGCAGCCAACTGGGACAGGGGGCTGCCGTCGAGACCCAGTACTTC	CASSQLGQGAAVETQYF
few	NA	TRBJ1-1	TRBV28	TGTGCCAGCACCCTGCGGGGGACGAACACTGAAGCTTTCTTT	CASTLRGTNTEAFF
NA	NA	TRBJ1-2	TRBV6-5	TGTGCCAGCAGTTACTTTCGGGAGGGAGGAGGGTATGGCTACACCTTC	CASSYFREGGGYGYTF
NA	NA	TRBJ2-7	TRBV7-2	TGTGCCAGCAGCTTAACTTACGAGCAGTACTTC	CASSLTYEQYF
NA	NA	TRBJ1-2	TRBV27	TGTGCCAGCAGTCCCATCCAGAGCCGACTGGGCTATGGCTACACCTTC	CASSPIQSRLGYGYTF
once	NA	TRBJ2-5	TRBV6-1	TGTGCCAGCAGTGCGGTCAGGGAGACCCAGTACTTC	CASSAVRETQYF
NA	NA	TRBJ1-4	TRBV18	TGTGCCAGCTCACCACTAAGCCAGTTTGGGCCCTTTAAGGCAACTAATGAAAAACTGTTTTTT	CASSPLSQFGPFKATNEKLFF
few	NA	TRBJ1-1	TRBV7-9	TGTGCCAGCAGCCCAACAGGGTCGTGGACTGAAGCTTTCTTT	CASSPTGSWTEAFF
once	TRBD1	TRBJ1-2	TRBV28	TGTGCCAGCAGTCCTCCCGACAGGGCCTATGGCTACACCTTC	CASSPPDRAYGYTF
NA	NA	TRBJ1-5	TRBV19	TGTGCCAGTAGTATCGGCAGGGACAACAATCAGCCCCAGCATTTT	CASSIGRDNNQPQHF
NA	TRBD1	TRBJ1-4	TRBV6-5	TGTGCCAGCAGTTACTTCAGGGGGAATGAAAAACTGTTTTTT	CASSYFRGNEKLFF
once	NA	TRBJ1-1	TRBV7-2	TGTGCCAGCAGCTTATACGGGGTAAGCACTGAAGCTTTCTTT	CASSLYGVSTEAFF
NA	NA	TRBJ2-1	TRBV7-9	TGTTCCAGCAGCTTAGTGGGGGGGCACTCCTACAATGAGCAGTTCTTC	CSSSLVGGHSYNEQFF
NA	NA	TRBJ2-1	TRBV4-2	TGTGCCAGCAGCCAAGACTACTTGAGCTCCTACAATGAGCAGTTCTTC	CASSQDYLSSYNEQFF